These T cell receptor beta chains were read from a single sample in a study of cytomegalovirus exposure and HLA in healthy donors. Data came from immunoSEQ multiplex PCR; TCRdb stores just in-frame clones and leaves some out. The data contain under 150,000 clones, over 60% of them singletons. Sequenced: PBMCs. These receptors were obtained from a man aged 40-55 years in good health and CMV-seronegative. The CDR3 runs from the conserved cysteine through the conserved F or W. A D gene is named only where the DNA matches it firmly. Size values are once, few and many counts, or a class for expanded clones, and some rows have none.

d_gene	abundance	v_gene	j_gene	len	CDR3nt	CDR3aa
-	-	TRBV4-3	TRBJ2-5	15	TGCGCCAGCAGCCAAGATTTCGGGAATGGGGAGACCCAGTACTTC	CASSQDFGNGETQYF
-	-	TRBV4-3	TRBJ2-1	15	TGCGCCAGCAGCCATCAACAGGGAGGGGACAATGAGCAGTTCTTC	CASSHQQGGDNEQFF
TRBD1	-	TRBV4-2	TRBJ1-1	14	TGTGCCAGCAGCCTTACAGGGGAAAGGACTGAAGCTTTCTTT	CASSLTGERTEAFF
-	-	TRBV4-1	TRBJ1-4	12	TGCGCCAGCAGCCAAGTCTATGAAAAACTGTTTTTT	CASSQVYEKLFF
-	-	TRBV11-1	TRBJ2-7	14	TGTGCCAGCAGCTTAGACAGGGTGGGCTACGAGCAGTACTTC	CASSLDRVGYEQYF
TRBD2	few	TRBV29-1	TRBJ2-7	13	TGCAGCGTCGGGACTAGCAGCTCCTACGAGCAGTACTTC	CSVGTSSSYEQYF
-	few	TRBV4-3	TRBJ1-2	14	TGCGCCAGCAGCCAAGCGCAGGGATGGTATGGCTACACCTTC	CASSQAQGWYGYTF
TRBD2	few	TRBV7-9	TRBJ2-2	14	TGTGCCAGCGAACGCGGGAGTAACACCGGGGAGCTGTTTTTT	CASERGSNTGELFF
-	-	TRBV7-9	TRBJ2-1	16	TGTTCCAGCACTTCTGGCTCAGGGGTGTGGGGCAATGAGCAGTTCTTC	CSSTSGSGVWGNEQFF
-	-	TRBV9	TRBJ2-3	17	TGTGCCAGCAGCCTCACCGGGTTGGCAGGGTGGGCAGATACGCAGTATTTT	CASSLTGLAGWADTQYF
-	-	TRBV2	TRBJ1-2	13	TGTGCCAGCAGTGAACAGGGCGAAGGTGGCTACACCTTC	CASSEQGEGGYTF
-	few	TRBV10-2	TRBJ1-2	14	TGCGCCAGCAGTGAGCACAGAGTGAACTATGGCTACACCTTC	CASSEHRVNYGYTF
TRBD2	-	TRBV19	TRBJ2-1	19	TGTGCCACTAGGGGTGTAGCGGGAGTCTGGCGGAGCTCCTACAATGAGCAGTTCTTC	CATRGVAGVWRSSYNEQFF
-	-	TRBV5-1	TRBJ1-1	15	TGCGCCAGCAGCACTATACGGGAGGGGAACACTGAAGCTTTCTTT	CASSTIREGNTEAFF
-	-	TRBV7-2	TRBJ2-7	13	TGTGCCAGCAGCTTGTCTAGGGCGGGGGAGCAGTACTTC	CASSLSRAGEQYF
-	-	TRBV14	TRBJ1-2	14	TGTGCCAGCAGCCTCGCGGGGGCTAACTATGGCTACACCTTC	CASSLAGANYGYTF
TRBD1	-	TRBV2	TRBJ1-2	14	TGTGCCAGCAGTGAATTGACAGGGTGGGATGGCTACACCTTC	CASSELTGWDGYTF
TRBD2	-	TRBV5-4	TRBJ2-7	13	TGTGCCAGCAGCTTGGGGGGGGGAGAGGGGCCGTACTTC	CASSLGGGEGPYF
-	-	TRBV25-1	TRBJ1-2	15	TGTGCCAGCAGTGACCGGAACGGGGTTCCCGCTGGCTACCCCTTC	CASSDRNGVPAGYPF
-	few	TRBV7-4	TRBJ2-7	14	TGTGCCAGCAGCTTAGGAGACAGCTCCTACGAGCAGTACTTC	CASSLGDSSYEQYF
TRBD2	-	TRBV6-5	TRBJ2-3	16	TGTGCCAGCAGTTACGGACTAGCGGGGAACACAGATACGCAGTATTTT	CASSYGLAGNTDTQYF
TRBD1	-	TRBV6-5	TRBJ2-5	14	TGTGCCAGCAGCAAGACAGGGGGTGGGGAGACCCAGTACTTC	CASSKTGGGETQYF
TRBD2	-	TRBV12-5	TRBJ2-2	17	TGTGCTAGTGGTTTGGTGCGGGGGAGAGGTAACACCGGGGAGCTGTTTTTT	CASGLVRGRGNTGELFF
-	-	TRBV5-4	TRBJ1-2	14	TGTGCCAGCAGCCTCCCCGGGATTAACTATGGCTACACCTTC	CASSLPGINYGYTF
TRBD2	-	TRBV7-2	TRBJ2-7	18	TGTGCCAGCAGCCCCAGGGGGGCTAGCGGGAGTCCGGGCTACGAGCAGTACTTC	CASSPRGASGSPGYEQYF
TRBD2	-	TRBV4-3	TRBJ2-1	17	TGCGCCAGCAGCCAAGACACCGGCGGGAGCTCCTACAATGAGCAGTTCTTC	CASSQDTGGSSYNEQFF
-	few	TRBV5-3	TRBJ1-1	16	TGTGCCAGAAGATTAACCGGGACACAGATGAACACTGAAGCTTTCTTT	CARRLTGTQMNTEAFF
-	-	TRBV7-9	TRBJ1-2	14	TGTGCCAGCAGCTTGGCGGGGTTGTACTATGGCTACACCTTC	CASSLAGLYYGYTF
-	few	TRBV4-3	TRBJ2-6	16	TGCGCCAGCAGCCAAGTACAGGGCACTGGGGCCAACGTCCTGACTTTC	CASSQVQGTGANVLTF
-	-	TRBV5-1	TRBJ1-1	13	TGCGCCAGCAGCTTGGCGACAGGACCAGAAGCTTTCTTT	CASSLATGPEAFF
-	-	TRBV5-4	TRBJ1-1	12	TGTGCCAGCAGGACAGCGAACACTGAAGCTTTCTTT	CASRTANTEAFF
-	-	TRBV7-9	TRBJ2-4	12	TGTGCCCTTGGGCTGGCCAAAAACATTCAGTACTTC	CALGLAKNIQYF
TRBD2	-	TRBV5-1	TRBJ2-5	16	TGCGCCAGCAGCTGGAGCCCACTAGCGGTTCGAGAGACCCAGTACTTC	CASSWSPLAVRETQYF